A single sample is the source of the 14 T cell receptor beta chains below, sequenced in a study of Ad26.COV2.S vaccination and SARS-CoV-2 variants. The method was immunoSEQ multiplex PCR; TCRdb's version includes in-frame clones alone and lacks a portion of them. The sample yields about 350,000 clones, roughly 94% seen once. Specimen: peripheral blood, collected after recovery from COVID-19. All receptors come from a human donor who had recovered from COVID-19.

This chain links TRBV21-1 with TRBJ1-1; the D call of TRBD1 is as the table states it, not checked on the DNA. TRBV21-1 is recorded as a pseudogene. CDR3 length: 15 residues. CDR3 protein: CASHRDKSLKAEAFF. CDR3 in DNA: TGTGCCAGTCACCGGGACAAGTCATTAAAGGCTGAAGCTTTCTTT.

This clone appeared once. The chain links TRBV5-4 to TRBJ1-1, with TRBD1 as a possible D gene (6 bases). CDR1 and CDR2 (germline): SGHNT, YYREEE (reference sequence). CDR3 length: 14 residues. Trimming removed 3 bases from V and 0 bases from J, with 9 bases in between. The CDR3 nucleotides read TGTGCCAGCAGCTCCGGGACATTGAACACTGAAGCTTTCTTT. This translates into CASSSGTLNTEAFF.

The J gene is TRBJ1-6, the V gene TRBV9, with D maybe TRBD1 (6 bases). The CDR3 contains 16 residues. Trimming removed 4 bases at V and 0 bases at J, with 11 bases between. Germline assignment: CDR1 SGDLS and CDR2 YYNGEE. Here the CDR3 DNA reads TGTGCCAGCAGCTCCGGGACACGCTCCTATAATTCACCCCTCCACTTT. The encoded protein is CASSSGTRSYNSPLHF.

The chain recombines TRBV19 with TRBJ1-4; TRBD1 aligns across 8 bases. The CDR3 has 18 residues. V lost 5 bases, J lost 0 bases, and 11 bases stayed unmatched. In germline, CDR1 is LNHDA, CDR2 SQIVND (reference sequence). The chain's CDR3 is CASSFLQGGPATNEKLFF. Written as DNA, the CDR3 is TGTGCCAGTAGTTTTCTACAGGGGGGTCCGGCAACTAATGAAAAACTGTTTTTT.

The sample holds a few counts of this clone. V gene TRBV7-8 combines with J gene TRBJ1-6, with 7 bases matching TRBD1. The CDR3 has 15 residues. Germline CDR1 and CDR2: SGHVS and FQNEAQ. V was pared by 5 bases and J by 8 bases, with 9 bases of the junction left unmatched. CDR3 in DNA: TGTGCCAGCAGCCTAAGGACAGGTCCGGATTCACCCCTCCACTTT. It yields the protein CASSLRTGPDSPLHF. Variable domain in full (rest from reference TRBV7-8 and TRBJ1-6): GAGVSQSPRYKVAKRGQDVALRCDPISGHVSLFWYQQALGQGPEFLTYFQNEAQLDKSGLPSDRFFAERPEGSVSTLKIQRTQQEDSAVYLCASSLRTGPDSPLHFGNGTRLTVT.

V usage is TRBV12-5 and J usage is TRBJ2-1; maybe TRBD2 (7 bases). The CDR3 loop spans 15 amino acids. The V gene's germline CDR1 is LGHNT and CDR2 FRNRAP. Deletions cut 4 bases from V and 6 bases from J, with 16 bases between. CDR3 bases: TGTGCTAGTGGTTACGGACGGGGGGCTCTCAATGAGCAGTTCTTC. Encoded protein: CASGYGRGALNEQFF.

With respect to this clone: Sequence at one end of the junction differs from germline and may be a read error. This rearrangement joins TRBV6-6 to TRBJ2-7; the match to TRBD1 covers 9 bases. This CDR3 is 15 amino acids long. Germline V gene sequence: CDR1 MNHNY, CDR2 SVGAGI (reference sequence). Written as DNA, the CDR3 is TGTGCTAGCAAGGTGGGACAGGGTTTCTCCTACGAGCAGTACTTC. Translated, it gives CASKVGQGFSYEQYF.

The chain uses TRBV7-8 and TRBJ2-5; D not certain. Germline CDR1 reads SGHVS; CDR2 reads FQNEAQ. The CDR3 is 11 amino acids. Trimming left V 5 bases short and J 6 bases short, with 7 bases between. This CDR3 reads CASSPGKTQYF. The CDR3 region has the DNA TGTGCCAGCAGCCCTGGCAAGACCCAGTACTTC.

This rearrangement joins TRBV27 to TRBJ2-1, with D perhaps matching TRBD1 (7 bases). Deletions cut 6 bases from V and 10 bases from J, with 16 bases between. The CDR3 has 13 residues. Germline CDR1 is MNHEY and CDR2 is SMNVEV (reference sequence). CDR3 in DNA: TGTGCCAGCAGGGAGGGGGCAACAATCGAGCAGTTCTTC. It translates to CASREGATIEQFF.

The chain joins TRBV6-1 to TRBJ1-2; D is uncertain. V dropped 0 bases and J dropped 8 bases, with 16 bases sitting between them. Looked up from germline, CDR1 is MNHNS and CDR2 is SASEGT. CDR3 length: 15 amino acids. CDR3 loop: CASSEAKGFGYGYTF. Here the CDR3 DNA reads TGTGCCAGCAGTGAAGCCAAAGGGTTCGGCTACGGCTACACCTTC.

The chain is built from TRBV6-7 and TRBJ2-1; TRBD2 matches at 9 bases. TRBV6-7 is given ORF status, its function remaining uncertain. J gave up 7 bases and V 1 base, and 11 bases lay outside the gene matches. The CDR3 has 17 residues. CDR3 DNA sequence: TGTGCCAGCAGTTACTTTCCGGGGACTAGCAAGATGAATGAGCAGTTCTTC. This gives the protein CASSYFPGTSKMNEQFF.

V usage is TRBV18 and J usage is TRBJ1-2, with D hard to call. This CDR3 spans 15 amino acids. Per the germline V gene, CDR1 is KGHSH and CDR2 is LQKENI. Trimming cost V 1 base and J 3 bases, with 12 bases left between them. CDR3 bases: TGTGCCAGCTCACCACGCGAGCCCCCGGACTATGGCTACACCTTC. Translation gives CASSPREPPDYGYTF.

For the CDR3, the DNA is TGTGCCAGCAGTGGGGGGGGGCGATCCTACGAGCAGTACTTC. It translates to CASSGGGRSYEQYF. The chain couples TRBV27 to TRBJ2-7, with D maybe TRBD2 (7 bases). CDR3 size: 14 residues. Trimming left V 5 bases short and J 1 base short, with 12 bases between. Germline values: CDR1 MNHEY, CDR2 SMNVEV (reference sequence).

This chain uses TRBV2 with TRBJ1-1; maybe TRBD1 (5 bases). This CDR3 spans 15 amino acids. CDR1 SNHLY and CDR2 FYNNEI come from the germline V gene. V gave up 7 bases and J gave up 4 bases, with 19 bases separating them. This CDR3 is CASKYERGSVTEAFF. Here the CDR3 DNA reads TGTGCCAGCAAATACGAGCGGGGGTCCGTCACTGAAGCTTTCTTT. Full variable domain (remainder filled in from reference TRBV2 and TRBJ1-1): EPEVTQTPSHQVTQMGQEVILRCVPISNHLYFYWYRQILGQKVEFLVSFYNNEISEKSEIFDDQFSVERPDGSNFTLKIRSTKLEDSAMYFCASKYERGSVTEAFFGQGTRLTVV.